The source of this T cell receptor (beta chain) is a study of T cells after yellow fever vaccination. Study conclusions and caveats: Contaminants from the bulk population, in the form of abundant clonotypes, could be found in FACS-sorted repertoires.

This clonotype was found many times. 5'RACE template switching produced TCR cDNA carrying a universal primer site and UMIs. TCRdb re-called the 5' RACE reads with MiXCR, one entry per CDR3 protein. Of around 31,000 distinct CDR3 sequences in the sample, roughly a tenth are singletons; the top ten hold 12%. The clonotype was recovered from a man between 18 and 35 years old who received the YFV17D yellow fever vaccine. The sample in question was PBMCs, either bulk or a sorted T-cell subset (CD4+, CD8+, memory, or dextramer-sorted; not recorded which), obtained around 14 days after the first yellow fever vaccination.

CDR3 sequence (DNA): TGCGCCAGCAGCTCGGACCCGAACACAGATACGCAGTATTTT. It yields the protein CASSSDPNTDTQYF. The V and J genes are TRBV5-1 and TRBJ2-3; D is uncertain. Per the germline V gene, CDR1 is SGHRS and CDR2 is YFSETQ. There are 14 residues in the CDR3. Trimming shortened V by 3 bases and J by 2 bases, and 10 bases separated the two germline ends. The entire variable domain, with the rest obtained from reference TRBV5-1 and TRBJ2-3, is as follows: KAGVTQTPRYLIKTRGQQVTLSCSPISGHRSVSWYQQTPGQGLQFLFEYFSETQRNKGNFPGRFSGRQFSNSRSEMNVSTLELGDSALYLCASSSDPNTDTQYFGPGTRLTVL.